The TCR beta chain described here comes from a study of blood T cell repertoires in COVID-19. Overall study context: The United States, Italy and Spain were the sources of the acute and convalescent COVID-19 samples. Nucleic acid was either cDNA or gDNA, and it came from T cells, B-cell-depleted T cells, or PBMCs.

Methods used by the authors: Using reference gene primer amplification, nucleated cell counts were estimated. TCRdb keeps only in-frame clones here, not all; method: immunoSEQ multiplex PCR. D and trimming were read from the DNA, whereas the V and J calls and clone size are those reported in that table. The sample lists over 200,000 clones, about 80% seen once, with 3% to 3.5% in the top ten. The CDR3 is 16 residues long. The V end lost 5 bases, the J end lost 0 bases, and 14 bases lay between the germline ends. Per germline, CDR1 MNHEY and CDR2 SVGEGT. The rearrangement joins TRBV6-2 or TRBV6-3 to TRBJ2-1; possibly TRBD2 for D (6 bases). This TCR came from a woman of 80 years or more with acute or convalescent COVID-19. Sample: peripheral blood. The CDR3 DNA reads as TGTGCCAGCAGTCCCCATAGCGGAAGCTCCTACAATGAGCAGTTCTTC. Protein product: CASSPHSGSSYNEQFF.